Listed below are T cell receptor beta chains from one sample, sequenced in a study of regulatory T cells in long-lasting Graves disease. TCRdb re-called the multiplex PCR reads with MiXCR, one entry per CDR3 protein. The sample shows more than 400,000 distinct CDR3 sequences, 16% of them seen only once. A further study also used this sample, focusing on T cells in Graves' hyperthyroidism and ophthalmopathy.

The sequencing used peripheral blood mononuclear cells (PBMCs), collected at new diagnosis, from a patient treated with antithyroid drugs. These receptors were obtained from a woman younger than 45 with Graves disease. Each CDR3 is given with its conserved first and last residue. The D gene is left open where the match is weak. For some rows the clone size is stated as once, few or many, or as a class when expanded; others skip it.

J gene	V gene	D gene	clone size	CDR3 DNA	CDR3 protein
TRBJ1-4	TRBV25-1	-	-	TGTGCCAGCAGTTGGGGTCAGGGCCCTACAACTAATGAAAAACTGTTTTTT	CASSWGQGPTTNEKLFF
TRBJ2-4	TRBV7-9	TRBD2	-	TGTGCCAGCAGCTTGATAAAGGGACTAGGGTTTCGTGGTGAGCAGTACTTC	CASSLIKGLGFRGEQYF
TRBJ1-6	TRBV19	-	-	TGTGCCAGTAGTATCCCCGATTCACCCCTCCACTTT	CASSIPDSPLHF
TRBJ1-1	TRBV4-1	-	-	TGCGCCAGCAGCCAGGCCAGCATGAACACTGAAGCTTTCTTT	CASSQASMNTEAFF
TRBJ2-1	TRBV5-4	TRBD2	many	TGTGCCAGCAGCGGGGGGAGCGGGAGTAAGTTCTTC	CASSGGSGSKFF
TRBJ2-1	TRBV7-9	-	few	TGTGCCAGCAGGCCTCTAGCGCTTAGCTCCTACAATGAGCAGTTCTTC	CASRPLALSSYNEQFF
TRBJ2-2	TRBV12-3/TRBV12-4	TRBD2	many	TGTGCCAGCAGTTTAGTTGGGAGGGCCGGGGAGCTGTTTTTT	CASSLVGRAGELFF
TRBJ2-2	TRBV7-9	TRBD2	-	TGTGCCAGCGCGGGGGTCACCGGGGAGCTGTTTTTT	CASAGVTGELFF
TRBJ2-1	TRBV24-1	TRBD1	few	TGTGCCACCAGTGGTTTGGGAGGGACAGGGGCAGCCAATGAGCAGTTCTTC	CATSGLGGTGAANEQFF
TRBJ1-5	TRBV11-3	-	many	TGTGCCAGCAGCAAGAATAGGGATCAGCCCCAGCATTTT	CASSKNRDQPQHF
TRBJ2-5	TRBV29-1	TRBD1	-	TGCAGTCTTTCCCAGGGGGCTTGGGAGACCCAGTACTTC	CSLSQGAWETQYF
TRBJ2-1	TRBV7-7	-	many	TGTGCTAGCAGCTTAGCGCCTTACAATGAGCAGTTCTTC	CASSLAPYNEQFF
TRBJ1-4	TRBV4-1	-	-	TGCGCCAGCAGCCAAGACACAGGGTTGGATGAAAAACTGTTTTTT	CASSQDTGLDEKLFF
TRBJ1-5	TRBV6-5	TRBD1	many	TGTGCCAGCAGTTATACAGGGGTGGATCAGCCCCAGCATTTT	CASSYTGVDQPQHF
TRBJ2-3	TRBV28	TRBD2	many	TGTGCCAGCAGTTTTAGCGGGAGGGAGGTGGGCACAGATACGCAGTATTTT	CASSFSGREVGTDTQYF
TRBJ2-3	TRBV10-3	TRBD2	many	TGTGCCATCAGTGTGGGGGGGAGGAATACGCAGTATTTT	CAISVGGRNTQYF
TRBJ2-7	TRBV7-9	TRBD2	many	TGTGCCAGCAGCTCACCGGGACTAGCGGCCGCCTACGAGCAGTACTTC	CASSSPGLAAAYEQYF
TRBJ1-5	TRBV3-1	-	many	TGTGCCAGCAGTCCTAGACCTAGTTATAGCAATCAGCCCCAGCATTTT	CASSPRPSYSNQPQHF
TRBJ2-1	TRBV13	TRBD2	many	TGTGCCAGCAGCTTCCGGGGGGACAATGAGCAGTTCTTC	CASSFRGDNEQFF
TRBJ2-1	TRBV5-1	-	many	TGCGCCAGCAGCCTGGACTACGAAAACTACAATGAGCAGTTCTTC	CASSLDYENYNEQFF
TRBJ2-1	TRBV3-1	-	many	TGTGCCAGCAGCCCGGGACTCTACAATGAGCAGTTCTTC	CASSPGLYNEQFF
TRBJ1-2	TRBV5-1	TRBD1	many	TGCGCCAGCAGCTGGGGACAGGGGGCACGAGCTAACTATGGCTACACCTTC	CASSWGQGARANYGYTF
TRBJ2-1	TRBV7-9	-	many	TGTGCCAGCAGCCGCTTAGGGGAGCAGGGCGGTGAGCAGTTCTTC	CASSRLGEQGGEQFF
TRBJ1-4	TRBV28	-	many	TGTGCCACCCTACCGGGGACTAATGAAAAACTGTTTTTT	CATLPGTNEKLFF
TRBJ2-7	TRBV5-4	-	few	TGTGCCAGCAGCTTCCGGAGGGAGCGCTCCTACGAGCAGTACTTC	CASSFRRERSYEQYF
TRBJ1-3	TRBV9	TRBD1	-	TGTGCCAGCAGCGAGACAGGGGGCTTTCCAGGAAACACCATATATTTT	CASSETGGFPGNTIYF
TRBJ1-1	TRBV7-2	-	many	TGTGCCAGCAGCTTAGGGAGGCGCCCCGATCTGAACACTGAAGCTTTCTTT	CASSLGRRPDLNTEAFF